Each of the 20 T cell receptor beta chains below was sequenced from the same sample in a study of PD-L1 blockade in urothelial cancer. As to time point: peripheral blood 6 weeks after treatment start. Only in-frame clones appear in the TCRdb table, and some are missing; sequencing was by immunoSEQ multiplex PCR. Among tens of thousands of clones listed, more than 70% were seen once. The specimen comprised PBMCs, sampled around atezolizumab (anti-PD-L1) treatment. The receptors originated from a man in his fifties or sixties with urothelial cancer.

This clone was seen once. The V and J genes are TRBV5-4 and TRBJ2-3, with no clear D. The V end was cut by 6 bases, the J end by 2 bases, with 7 bases between. CDR1 and CDR2 from the germline V gene are SGHNT and YYREEE (reference sequence). The CDR3 is made up of 12 amino acids. The CDR3 region is CASNELTDTQYF. CDR3 sequence (DNA): TGTGCCAGCAACGAACTCACAGATACGCAGTATTTT.

The chain couples TRBV7-2 to TRBJ2-1, with 11 bases matching TRBD2. CDR1 SGHTA and CDR2 FQGNSA come from the germline V gene. J lost 11 bases, V lost 1 base, and 4 bases had no gene match. CDR3 length equals 14 residues. CDR3 nucleotides: TGTGCCAGCAGCTTAGGGCTAGCGGGAGGAAAGCAGTTCTTC. It specifies CASSLGLAGGKQFF. The whole variable domain, remainder taken from reference TRBV7-2 and TRBJ2-1, is GAGVSQSPSNKVTEKGKDVELRCDPISGHTALYWYRQSLGQGLEFLIYFQGNSAPDKSGLPSDRFSAERTGGSVSTLTIQRTQQEDSAVYLCASSLGLAGGKQFFGPGTRLTVL.

This clone was observed once. The J gene is TRBJ2-3, the V gene TRBV13; 10 bases agree with TRBD2. J was trimmed by 2 bases and V by 5 bases; bases with no gene match: 7. The CDR3 extends over 16 amino acids. The germline gives CDR1 PRHDT, CDR2 FYEKMQ (reference sequence). DNA for the CDR3: TGTGCCAGCAGCCGCCCGGGACTAGCGAACACAGATACGCAGTATTTT. It codes for CASSRPGLANTDTQYF.

This clone showed up just a few times. The CDR3 sequence: CASSVGAGEPDEQFF. In nucleotides, the CDR3 is TGTGCCAGCAGCGTAGGGGCGGGAGAGCCTGATGAGCAGTTCTTC. The rearrangement joins TRBV9 to TRBJ2-1; 7 nucleotides line up with TRBD2. This CDR3 has 15 residues. Trimming took 0 bases from V and 8 from J; bases not matched to a gene: 8. Germline V CDR1 and CDR2: SGDLS, YYNGEE.

The chain recombines TRBV6-5 with TRBJ1-5, with 10 bases matching TRBD1. Germline assignment: CDR1 MNHEY and CDR2 SVGAGI. Losses at the gene ends were 6 bases for V and 6 bases for J; bases not matched to a gene: 8. The CDR3 consists of 15 residues. CDR3: CASRPDRGRSQPQHF. CDR3 coding DNA: TGTGCCAGCAGACCAGACAGGGGGCGAAGTCAGCCCCAGCATTTT.

This rearrangement joins TRBV10-1 to TRBJ2-7, with D possibly matching TRBD1 (6 bases). Germline CDR1 WNHNN, CDR2 SYGVQD (reference sequence). The CDR3 runs to 14 residues. Trimming removed 6 bases from V and 3 bases from J, with 15 bases in between. The CDR3 region is CASSTGTSIYEQYF. The CDR3, as DNA: TGCGCCAGCAGCACCGGGACATCAATCTACGAGCAGTACTTC.

The rearrangement links TRBV7-3 to TRBJ2-7; TRBD1 aligns across 9 bases. Trimming cost V 0 bases and J 3 bases; bases outside gene matches: 0. The CDR3 has 14 amino acids. Per the germline V gene, CDR1 is SGHTA and CDR2 is FQGTGA. CDR3 region: CASSLTGQGYEQYF. DNA of the CDR3: TGTGCCAGCAGCTTAACGGGACAGGGCTACGAGCAGTACTTC. Together with reference TRBV7-3 and TRBJ2-7, the CDR3 gives the full variable domain: GAGVSQTPSNKVTEKGKYVELRCDPISGHTALYWYRQSLGQGPEFLIYFQGTGAADDSGLPNDRFFAVRPEGSVSTLKIQRTERGDSAVYLCASSLTGQGYEQYFGPGTRLTVT.

This chain uses TRBV7-9 with TRBJ2-6; D gene unclear. Trimming removed 5 bases at V and 0 bases at J, with 11 bases between. This CDR3 is 16 amino acids long. The germline V gene encodes CDR1 SEHNR and CDR2 FQNEAQ (reference sequence). The CDR3 DNA sequence: TGTGCCAGCAGCGAGAGCCTACTCTCTGGGGCCAACGTCCTGACTTTC. It encodes CASSESLLSGANVLTF.

The DNA of the CDR3 is TGTGCCAGCACGGGGCGGGAGGGCTACGAGCAGTACTTC. Encoded protein: CASTGREGYEQYF. V gene TRBV6-1 combines with J gene TRBJ2-7; 9 bases match TRBD2. Per the germline V gene, CDR1 is MNHNS and CDR2 is SASEGT. CDR3 length equals 13 residues. Trimming took 7 bases from V and 3 from J; bases not matched to a gene: 4.

The chain joins TRBV6-5 to TRBJ2-2; the match to TRBD2 covers 9 bases. The germline gives CDR1 MNHEY, CDR2 SVGAGI. With 5 bases clipped from V and 4 bases from J, the junction kept 2 bases outside the gene matches. The CDR3 is 14 residues long. Written as DNA, the CDR3 is TGTGCCAGCAGTAAGCGGGAGGTCACCGGGGAGCTGTTTTTT. Translation: CASSKREVTGELFF.

The J gene is TRBJ2-1, the V gene TRBV7-8; 10 bases agree with TRBD2. The CDR3 runs 15 residues. Germline CDR1 reads SGHVS; CDR2 reads FQNEAQ. V shed 2 bases and J 4 bases; nucleotides not matched to a gene: 2. The CDR3 sequence: CASSLILAGYNEQFF. The CDR3 DNA reads as TGTGCCAGCAGCTTAATACTAGCGGGGTACAATGAGCAGTTCTTC.

The chain carries TRBV14 and TRBJ1-4; D might be TRBD1 (6 bases). CDR3 length: 15 residues. Germline CDR1 is SGHDN and CDR2 is FVKESK. The ends were cut back, 1 base at V and 4 bases at J, with 10 bases in the middle. DNA of the CDR3: TGTGCCAGCAGCCAAGGGACAGTTTATAATGAAAAACTGTTTTTT. Protein: CASSQGTVYNEKLFF.

This chain uses TRBV2 with TRBJ2-7; 11 bases are a match to TRBD1. Unmatched junction bases numbered 7, after V lost 6 bases and J lost 3 bases. Germline V gene lookup returns CDR1 SNHLY and CDR2 FYNNEI. This CDR3 has 15 residues. The DNA for the CDR3 is TGTGCCAGCAGAACGTCCGGGACAGGGGGCTACGAGCAGTACTTC. Residues: CASRTSGTGGYEQYF.

The chain uses TRBV20-1 and TRBJ1-1; D remains ambiguous. V lost 3 bases and J lost 10, with 9 bases in between. Germline V gives CDR1 DFQATT, CDR2 SNEGSKA (reference sequence). This CDR3 comprises 10 residues. In nucleotides, the CDR3 is TGCAGTGCTAGGAGTGGGAGAGCTTTCTTT. Residues: CSARSGRAFF.

This chain connects TRBV6-1 to TRBJ2-3; 7 bases are shared with TRBD1. The V and J ends lost 3 bases and 0 bases, in that order; junction bases with no gene match: 3. Germline V gene sequence: CDR1 MNHNS, CDR2 SASEGT. CDR3 length equals 15 residues. The CDR3 DNA sequence: TGTGCCAGCAGTGATTGGACAGGTAGCACAGATACGCAGTATTTT. Amino acids: CASSDWTGSTDTQYF.

V is TRBV10-3 and J is TRBJ1-2, with 7 bases identical to TRBD1. V was pared by 4 bases and J by 4 bases, with 9 bases of the junction left unmatched. In germline, CDR1 is ENHRY, CDR2 SYGVKD. There are 15 residues in the CDR3. CDR3 residues: CAISAGQEDGYGYTF. CDR3 DNA sequence: TGTGCCATCAGTGCCGGACAGGAGGATGGCTATGGCTACACCTTC.

The gene calls are TRBV6-5 and TRBJ2-7, with D perhaps TRBD1 (6 bases). V dropped 2 bases and J dropped 2 bases, with 13 bases sitting between them. The CDR3 sequence is 15 residues long. The V gene's germline CDR1 is MNHEY and CDR2 SVGAGI. The CDR3 DNA follows: TGTGCCAGCAGTTACGTGGGGACAACAACCTACGAGCAGTACTTC. Translating it yields CASSYVGTTTYEQYF.

The CDR3 nucleotides are TGTGCCAGTAGTTCCTACGGGACTAGCGGGAGGGGAGATACGCAGTATTTT. Its translation is CASSSYGTSGRGDTQYF. The chain recombines TRBV19 with TRBJ2-3; 16 bases align to TRBD2. The ends lost 5 bases at V and 5 bases at J; junction bases unmatched: 7. The CDR3 sequence is 17 residues long. In germline, CDR1 is LNHDA, CDR2 SQIVND (reference sequence). Combining the CDR3 with reference TRBV19 and TRBJ2-3 gives the whole variable domain DGGITQSPKYLFRKEGQNVTLSCEQNLNHDAMYWYRQDPGQGLRLIYYSQIVNDFQKGDIAEGYSVSREKKESFPLTVTSAQKNPTAFYLCASSSYGTSGRGDTQYFGPGTRLTVL.

The chain links TRBV29-1 to TRBJ2-1, with TRBD2 matching 8 bases. CDR1 is SQVTM, CDR2 ANQGSEA, per germline. This CDR3 region has 16 residues. V lost 0 bases, J lost 8 bases, and 12 bases stayed unmatched. The CDR3 DNA reads TGCAGCGTTGAAGATGGATCCGGGGGGGCTTTCTATGAGCAGTTCTTC. Its protein is CSVEDGSGGAFYEQFF.

This chain joins TRBV7-9 and TRBJ2-7; 7 bases align to TRBD1. From germline, CDR1 is SEHNR and CDR2 FQNEAQ (reference sequence). There are 15 residues in the CDR3. V trimming: 5 bases; J trimming: 1 base; junction bases outside the gene matches: 8. The CDR3 is CASSGLDRVSYEQYF. The CDR3 DNA follows: TGTGCCAGCAGCGGACTCGACAGGGTATCCTACGAGCAGTACTTC.